This T cell receptor (beta chain) originates from a study of T cell repertoires in cytomegalovirus infection. Study summary: Indications came from public TCR beta signatures; they pointed to CMV infection and to a matching HLA type.

Trimming removed 9 bases from V and 6 bases from J, with 17 bases in between. Germline lookup yields CDR1 LNHDA and CDR2 SQIVND (reference sequence). There are 13 residues in the CDR3. This clonotype occurred many times. Its matching antigen is unknown. TCRdb reprocessed the reads via MiXCR and lists one record per CDR3 protein. The data contain around 740,000 distinct CDR3 sequences, 35% of them seen just once; the ten biggest clones take up about 2.8%. Findings of the study overall: What dominated the ex vivo response were HLA-C-restricted CMV-specific TCR beta clonotypes.

The gene calls are TRBV19 and TRBJ1-1, with a weak D call TRBD1 (5 bases). This TCR came from a human donor in good health (CMV status not recorded). Some clones in this sample may be carry-over from other donors' samples. Sequenced input: PBMCs. This CDR3 reads CASSPTGGAEAFF. For the CDR3, the DNA is TGTGCCAGCAGCCCCACAGGAGGCGCTGAAGCTTTCTTT.